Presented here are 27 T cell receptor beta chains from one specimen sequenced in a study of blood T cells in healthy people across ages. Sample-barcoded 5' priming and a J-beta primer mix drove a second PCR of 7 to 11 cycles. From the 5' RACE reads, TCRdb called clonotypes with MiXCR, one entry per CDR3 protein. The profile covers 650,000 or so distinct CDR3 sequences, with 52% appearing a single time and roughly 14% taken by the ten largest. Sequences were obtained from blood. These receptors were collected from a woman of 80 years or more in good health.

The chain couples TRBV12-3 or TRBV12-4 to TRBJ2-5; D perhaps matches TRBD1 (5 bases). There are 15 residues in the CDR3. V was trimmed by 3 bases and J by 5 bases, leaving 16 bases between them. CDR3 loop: CASSFGAGVEETQYF. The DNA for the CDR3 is TGTGCCAGCAGTTTTGGGGCTGGGGTTGAGGAGACCCAGTACTTC.

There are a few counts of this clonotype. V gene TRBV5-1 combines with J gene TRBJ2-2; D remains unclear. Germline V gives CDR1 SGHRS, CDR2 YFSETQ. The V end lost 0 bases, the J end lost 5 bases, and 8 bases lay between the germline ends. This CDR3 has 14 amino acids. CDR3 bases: TGCGCCAGCAGCTTGGCGCGTGGGACCGGGGAGCTGTTTTTT. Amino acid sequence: CASSLARGTGELFF.

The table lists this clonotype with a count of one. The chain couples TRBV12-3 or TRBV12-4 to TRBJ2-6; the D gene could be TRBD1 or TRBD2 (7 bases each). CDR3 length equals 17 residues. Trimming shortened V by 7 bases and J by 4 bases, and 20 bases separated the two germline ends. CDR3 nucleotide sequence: TGTGCCAGCAACAATCCAGGGGGGGTGGAAGGGGCCAACGTCCTGACTTTC. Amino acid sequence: CASNNPGGVEGANVLTF.

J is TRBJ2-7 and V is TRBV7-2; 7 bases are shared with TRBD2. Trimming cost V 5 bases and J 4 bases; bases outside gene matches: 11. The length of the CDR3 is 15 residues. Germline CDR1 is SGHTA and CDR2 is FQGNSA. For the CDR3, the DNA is TGTGCCAGCAGCCCTAGCCGGGACTACAAATACGAGCAGTACTTC. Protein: CASSPSRDYKYEQYF.

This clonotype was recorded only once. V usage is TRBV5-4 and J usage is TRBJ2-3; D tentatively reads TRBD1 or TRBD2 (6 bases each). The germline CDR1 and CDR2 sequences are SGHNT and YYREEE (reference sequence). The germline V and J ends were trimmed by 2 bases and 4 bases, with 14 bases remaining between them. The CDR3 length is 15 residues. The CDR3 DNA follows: TGTGCCAGCAGCTTCCAGGGGCGCGGGGCAGATACGCAGTATTTT. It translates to CASSFQGRGADTQYF.

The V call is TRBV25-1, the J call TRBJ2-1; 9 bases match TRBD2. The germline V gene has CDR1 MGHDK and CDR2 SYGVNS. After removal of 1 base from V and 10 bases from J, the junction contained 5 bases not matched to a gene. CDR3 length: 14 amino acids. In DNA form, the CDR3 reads TGTGCCAGCAGTGAATTTGCGGGGGGGACCGAGCAGTTCTTC. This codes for CASSEFAGGTEQFF.

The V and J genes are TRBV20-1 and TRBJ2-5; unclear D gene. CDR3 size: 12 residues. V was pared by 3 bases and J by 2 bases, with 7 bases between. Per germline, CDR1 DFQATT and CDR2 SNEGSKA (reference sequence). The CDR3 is CSASSQQETQYF. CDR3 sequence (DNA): TGCAGTGCTAGCTCTCAGCAAGAGACCCAGTACTTC.

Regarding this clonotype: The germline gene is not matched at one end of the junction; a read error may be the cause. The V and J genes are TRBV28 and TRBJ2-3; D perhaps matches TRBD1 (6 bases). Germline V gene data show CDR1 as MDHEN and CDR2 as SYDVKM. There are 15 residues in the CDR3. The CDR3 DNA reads TGTGCTAGCAGTCTGAGCGGACAGAGCACAGCTACGCAGTATTTT. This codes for CASSLSGQSTATQYF.

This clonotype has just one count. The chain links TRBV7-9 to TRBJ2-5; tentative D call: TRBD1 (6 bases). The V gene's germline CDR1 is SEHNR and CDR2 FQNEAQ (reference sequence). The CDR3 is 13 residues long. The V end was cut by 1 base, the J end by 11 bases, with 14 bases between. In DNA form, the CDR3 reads TGTGCCAGCAGCTTAGAGAGGTACAGGGAGCAGTACTTC. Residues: CASSLERYREQYF. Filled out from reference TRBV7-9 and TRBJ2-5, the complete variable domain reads DTGVSQNPRHKITKRGQNVTFRCDPISEHNRLYWYRQTLGQGPEFLTYFQNEAQLEKSRLLSDRFSAERPKGSFSTLEIQRTEQGDSAMYLCASSLERYREQYFGPGTRLLVL.

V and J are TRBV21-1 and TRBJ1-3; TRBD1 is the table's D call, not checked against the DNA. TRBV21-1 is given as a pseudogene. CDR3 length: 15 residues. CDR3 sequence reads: CASSIRGTAGNTIYF. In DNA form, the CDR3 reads TGTGCCAGCAGCATCAGGGGGACGGCTGGAAACACCATATATTTT.

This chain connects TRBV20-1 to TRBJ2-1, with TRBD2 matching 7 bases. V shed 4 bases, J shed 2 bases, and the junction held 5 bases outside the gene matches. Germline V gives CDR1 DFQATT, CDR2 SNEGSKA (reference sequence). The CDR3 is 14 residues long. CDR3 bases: TGCAGTGCTAACCCTAGCGGCGCCTACAATGAGCAGTTCTTC. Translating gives CSANPSGAYNEQFF.

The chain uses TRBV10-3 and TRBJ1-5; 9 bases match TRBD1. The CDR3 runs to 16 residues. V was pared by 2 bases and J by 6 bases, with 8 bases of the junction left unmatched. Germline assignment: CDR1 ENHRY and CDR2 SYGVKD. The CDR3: CAISEQVTGGGQPQHF. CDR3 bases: TGTGCCATCAGTGAGCAAGTGACAGGGGGAGGTCAGCCCCAGCATTTT.

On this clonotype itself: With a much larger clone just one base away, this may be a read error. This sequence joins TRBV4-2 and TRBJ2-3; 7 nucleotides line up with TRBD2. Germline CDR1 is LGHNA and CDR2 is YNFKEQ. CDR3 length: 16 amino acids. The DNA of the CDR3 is TGTGTCAGCAGCCAAGATTTGGCGGGGGGCACAGATACGCAGTATTTT. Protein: CVSSQDLAGGTDTQYF.

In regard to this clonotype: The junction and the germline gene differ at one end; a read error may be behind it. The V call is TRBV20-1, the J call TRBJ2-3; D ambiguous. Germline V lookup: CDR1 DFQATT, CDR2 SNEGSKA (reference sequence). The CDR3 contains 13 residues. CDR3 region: CSARGAVGDTQCF. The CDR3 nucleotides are TGCAGTGCTAGAGGGGCCGTCGGAGATACGCAGTGTTTT.

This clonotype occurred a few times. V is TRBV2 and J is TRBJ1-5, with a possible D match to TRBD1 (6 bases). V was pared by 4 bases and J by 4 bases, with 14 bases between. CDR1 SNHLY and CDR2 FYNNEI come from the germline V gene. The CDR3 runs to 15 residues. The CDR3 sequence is CASSASLGGNQPQHF. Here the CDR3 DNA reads TGTGCCAGCAGTGCGAGCCTAGGGGGTAATCAGCCCCAGCATTTT.

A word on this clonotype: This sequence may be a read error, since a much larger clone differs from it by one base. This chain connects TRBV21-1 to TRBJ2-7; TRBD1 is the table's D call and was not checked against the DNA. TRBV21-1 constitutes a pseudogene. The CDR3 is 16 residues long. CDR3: CASSKDPTGRVYEQYF. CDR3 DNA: TGTGCCAGCAGCAAAGACCCCACAGGAAGGGTGTACGAGCAGTACTTC.

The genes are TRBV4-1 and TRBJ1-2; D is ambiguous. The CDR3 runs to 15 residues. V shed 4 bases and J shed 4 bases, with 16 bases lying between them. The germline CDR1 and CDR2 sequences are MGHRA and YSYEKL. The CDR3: CASSPGRTDIYGYTF. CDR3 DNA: TGCGCCAGCAGCCCAGGACGGACCGACATCTATGGCTACACCTTC.

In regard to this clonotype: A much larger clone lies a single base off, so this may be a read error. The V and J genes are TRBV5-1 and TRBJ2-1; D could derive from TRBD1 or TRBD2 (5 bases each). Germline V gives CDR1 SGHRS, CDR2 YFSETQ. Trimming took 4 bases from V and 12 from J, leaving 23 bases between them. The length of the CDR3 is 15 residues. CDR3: CASSLPGTSGMGQFF. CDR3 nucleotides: TGCGCCAGCAGCCTTCCCGGGACCTCGGGTATGGGGCAGTTCTTC.

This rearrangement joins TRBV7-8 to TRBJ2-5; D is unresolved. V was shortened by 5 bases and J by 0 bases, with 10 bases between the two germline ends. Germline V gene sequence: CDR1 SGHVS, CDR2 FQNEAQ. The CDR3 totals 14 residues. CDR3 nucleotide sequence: TGTGCCAGCAGCCCGGACCCGAACCAAGAGACCCAGTACTTC. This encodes CASSPDPNQETQYF.

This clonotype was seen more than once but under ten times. The chain's CDR3 is CATSRGGVAKNIQYF. Written as DNA, the CDR3 is TGTGCCACCAGCAGAGGAGGGGTGGCAAAAAACATTCAGTACTTC. The chain employs TRBV15 and TRBJ2-4, with D perhaps matching TRBD1 or TRBD2 (5 bases each). This CDR3 spans 15 amino acids. The germline V gene encodes CDR1 LNHNV and CDR2 YYDKDF (reference sequence). V dropped 1 base and J dropped 4 bases, with 11 bases sitting between them.

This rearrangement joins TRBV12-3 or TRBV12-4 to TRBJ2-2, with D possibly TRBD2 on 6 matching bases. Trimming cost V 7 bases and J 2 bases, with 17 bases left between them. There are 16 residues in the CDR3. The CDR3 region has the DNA TGTGCCAGCATCCCTGCTCCGGGACTCAACACCGGGGAGCTGTTTTTT. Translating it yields CASIPAPGLNTGELFF.

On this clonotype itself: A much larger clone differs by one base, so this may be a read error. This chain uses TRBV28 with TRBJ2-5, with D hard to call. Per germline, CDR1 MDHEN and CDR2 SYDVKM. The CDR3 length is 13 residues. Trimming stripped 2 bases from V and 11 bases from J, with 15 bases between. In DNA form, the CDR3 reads TGTGCCAGCAGTTTAGAGCCACTCAGTGAGCAGTACTTC. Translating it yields CASSLEPLSEQYF.

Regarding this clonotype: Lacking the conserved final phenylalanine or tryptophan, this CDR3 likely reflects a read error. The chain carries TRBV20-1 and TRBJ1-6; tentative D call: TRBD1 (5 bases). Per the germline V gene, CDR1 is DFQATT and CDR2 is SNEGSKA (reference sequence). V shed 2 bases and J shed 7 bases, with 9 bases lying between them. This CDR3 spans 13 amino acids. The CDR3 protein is CSARLGGNSPLHL. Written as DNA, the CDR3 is TGCAGTGCTAGATTGGGGGGAAATTCACCCCTCCACTTG.

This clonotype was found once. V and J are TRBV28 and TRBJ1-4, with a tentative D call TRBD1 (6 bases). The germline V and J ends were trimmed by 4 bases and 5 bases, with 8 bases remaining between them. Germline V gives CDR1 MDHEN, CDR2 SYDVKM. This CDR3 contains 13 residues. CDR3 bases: TGTGCCAGCAGTTACGGGGGCAATGAAAAACTGTTTTTT. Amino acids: CASSYGGNEKLFF.

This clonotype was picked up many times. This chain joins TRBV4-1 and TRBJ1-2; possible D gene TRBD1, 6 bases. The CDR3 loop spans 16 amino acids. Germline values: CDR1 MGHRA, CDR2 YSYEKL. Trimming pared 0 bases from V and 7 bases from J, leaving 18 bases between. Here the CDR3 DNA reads TGCGCCAGCAGCCAAGAAGTGGGCAGGGGTGGGTCTGGCTACACCTTC. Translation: CASSQEVGRGGSGYTF.

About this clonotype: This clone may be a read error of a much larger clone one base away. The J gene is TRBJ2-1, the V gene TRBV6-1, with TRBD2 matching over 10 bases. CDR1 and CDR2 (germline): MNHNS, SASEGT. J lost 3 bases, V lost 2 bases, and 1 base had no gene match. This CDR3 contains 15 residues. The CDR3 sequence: CASSELAGDYNEQFF. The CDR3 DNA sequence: TGTGCCAGCAGTGAACTAGCGGGAGACTACAATGAGCAGTTCTTC.

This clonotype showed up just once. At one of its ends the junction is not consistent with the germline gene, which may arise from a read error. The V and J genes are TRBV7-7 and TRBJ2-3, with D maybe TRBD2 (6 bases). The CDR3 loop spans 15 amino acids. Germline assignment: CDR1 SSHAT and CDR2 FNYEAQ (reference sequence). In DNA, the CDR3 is TGTGCTAGCAGCCCCGGGGCGGGGATCACAGATACGCAGTATTTT. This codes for CASSPGAGITDTQYF.